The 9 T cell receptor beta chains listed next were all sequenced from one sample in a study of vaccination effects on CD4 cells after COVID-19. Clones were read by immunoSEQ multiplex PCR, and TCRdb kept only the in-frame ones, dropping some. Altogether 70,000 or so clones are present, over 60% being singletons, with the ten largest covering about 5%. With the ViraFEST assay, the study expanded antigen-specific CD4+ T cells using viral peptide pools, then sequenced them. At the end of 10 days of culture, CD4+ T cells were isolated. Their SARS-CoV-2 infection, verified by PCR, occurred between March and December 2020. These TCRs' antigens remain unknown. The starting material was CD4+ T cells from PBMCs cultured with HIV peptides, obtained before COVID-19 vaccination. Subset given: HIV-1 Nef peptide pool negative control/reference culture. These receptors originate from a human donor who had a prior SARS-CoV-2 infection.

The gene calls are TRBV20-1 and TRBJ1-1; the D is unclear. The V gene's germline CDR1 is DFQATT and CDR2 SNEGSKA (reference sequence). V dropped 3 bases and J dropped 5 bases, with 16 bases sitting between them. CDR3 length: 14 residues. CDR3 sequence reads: CSASPPTIRTEAFF. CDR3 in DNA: TGCAGTGCTAGTCCACCGACAATTAGGACTGAAGCTTTCTTT.

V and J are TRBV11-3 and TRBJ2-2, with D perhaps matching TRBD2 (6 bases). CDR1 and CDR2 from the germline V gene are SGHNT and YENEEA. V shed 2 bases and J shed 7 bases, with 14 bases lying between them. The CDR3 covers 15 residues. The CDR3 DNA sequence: TGTGCCAGCAGCTTACTAGCGAGGGTCGGCGGGGAGCTGTTTTTT. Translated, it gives CASSLLARVGGELFF. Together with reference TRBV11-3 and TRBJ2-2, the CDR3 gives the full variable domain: EAGVVQSPRYKIIEKKQPVAFWCNPISGHNTLYWYLQNLGQGPELLIRYENEEAVDDSQLPKDRFSAERLKGVDSTLKIQPAELGDSAVYLCASSLLARVGGELFFGEGSRLTVL.

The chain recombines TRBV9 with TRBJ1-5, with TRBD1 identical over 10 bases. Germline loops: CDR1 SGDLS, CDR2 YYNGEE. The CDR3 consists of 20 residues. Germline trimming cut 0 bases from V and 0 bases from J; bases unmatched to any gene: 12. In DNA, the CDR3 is TGTGCCAGCAGCGTAGCTCTAGACAGGGGGCGAATGTATAGCAATCAGCCCCAGCATTTT. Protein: CASSVALDRGRMYSNQPQHF.

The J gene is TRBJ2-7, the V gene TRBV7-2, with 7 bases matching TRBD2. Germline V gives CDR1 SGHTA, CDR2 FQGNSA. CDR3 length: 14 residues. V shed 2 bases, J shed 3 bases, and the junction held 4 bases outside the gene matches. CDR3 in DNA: TGTGCCAGCAGCTTATCGGGAGGAAGCTACGAGCAGTACTTC. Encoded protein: CASSLSGGSYEQYF.

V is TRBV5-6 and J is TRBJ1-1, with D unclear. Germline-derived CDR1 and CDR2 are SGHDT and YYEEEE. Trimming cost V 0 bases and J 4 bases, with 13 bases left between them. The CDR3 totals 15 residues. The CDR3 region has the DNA TGTGCCAGCAGCTTGGTCGGCAGATGGGGCACTGAAGCTTTCTTT. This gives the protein CASSLVGRWGTEAFF.

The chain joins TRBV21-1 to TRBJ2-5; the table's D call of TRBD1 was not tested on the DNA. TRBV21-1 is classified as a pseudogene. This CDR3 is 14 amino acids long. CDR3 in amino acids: CASRTTGGPETQYF. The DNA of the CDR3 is TGTGCCAGCAGGACGACAGGGGGCCCAGAGACCCAGTACTTC.

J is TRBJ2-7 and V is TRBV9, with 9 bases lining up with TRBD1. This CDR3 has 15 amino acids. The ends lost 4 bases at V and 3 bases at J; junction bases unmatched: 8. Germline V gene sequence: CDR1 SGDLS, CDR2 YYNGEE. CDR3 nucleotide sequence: TGTGCCAGCAGCCTAACCGGGACAGGGATCTACGAGCAGTACTTC. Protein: CASSLTGTGIYEQYF.

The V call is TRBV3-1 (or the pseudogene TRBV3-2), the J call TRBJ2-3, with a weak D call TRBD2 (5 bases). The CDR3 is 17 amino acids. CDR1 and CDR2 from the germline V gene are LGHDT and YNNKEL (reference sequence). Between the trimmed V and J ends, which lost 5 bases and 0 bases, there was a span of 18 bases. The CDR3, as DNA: TGTGCCAGCAGCACACAACTAGAGTACACCAGCACAGATACGCAGTATTTT. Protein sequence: CASSTQLEYTSTDTQYF.

Here the CDR3 reads CASSVGTMNTEAFF. As DNA, the CDR3 is TGTGCCAGCAGCGTCGGGACAATGAACACTGAAGCTTTCTTT. The chain employs TRBV9 and TRBJ1-1; D is perhaps TRBD1 (6 bases). V dropped 2 bases and J dropped 0 bases, with 8 bases sitting between them. The CDR3 runs 14 residues. Germline CDR1 and CDR2: SGDLS and YYNGEE.